This TCR beta chain was recovered during a study of PD-1 blockade in classical Hodgkin lymphoma. General observations from the study: By cycle point C4D1, TCR diversity had risen significantly in CD4+ cells (but not CD8+ cells).

This table comes from immunoSEQ multiplex PCR, and its TCRdb copy is limited to in-frame clones, with some not included. The table records some 93,000 clones, 83% of them present only once. Time point indicated: cycle 4 day 1 (C4D1), after 5 to 7 weeks of nivolumab. The patients all showed relapse after autologous stem cell transplantation, while their brentuximab vedotin exposure varied. Notes on this clone: What it binds is unknown.

Germline CDR1 and CDR2: MRHNA and SNTAGT. This CDR3 has 14 amino acids. After removal of 4 bases from V and 6 bases from J, the junction contained 7 bases not matched to a gene. Here the sequenced sample was peripheral blood mononuclear cells (PBMCs), taken before the fourth cycle of nivolumab. This TCR came from a human donor with classical Hodgkin lymphoma. The gene calls are TRBV6-4 and TRBJ2-3; TRBD2 matches at 7 bases. The CDR3 reads CASSVAGAPDTQYF. The CDR3, as DNA: TGTGCCAGCAGTGTTGCGGGAGCACCCGATACGCAGTATTTT.